The 5 T cell receptor beta chains in this list originate from one sample, sequenced in a study of blood T cell repertoires in COVID-19. Produced via immunoSEQ multiplex PCR; TCRdb's table is partial and in-frame only. The profile shows 350,000 to 500,000 clones, about 90% of them singletons. What was sequenced was peripheral blood. The source of these receptors is a young man with COVID-19, enrolled during active disease.

V and J are TRBV2 and TRBJ1-6; D is possibly TRBD1 (6 bases). The CDR3 consists of 13 residues. V was clipped by 3 bases and J by 8 bases, with 8 bases between them. Germline V CDR1 and CDR2: SNHLY, FYNNEI. DNA for the CDR3: TGTGCCAGCAGTGAGGACAGCCATTCACCCCTCCACTTT. This translates into CASSEDSHSPLHF.

The V gene is TRBV7-2, the J gene TRBJ2-3, with D maybe TRBD1 (6 bases). This CDR3 has 15 amino acids. CDR1 is SGHTA, CDR2 FQGNSA, per germline. Trimming shortened V by 7 bases and J by 0 bases, and 14 bases separated the two germline ends. DNA of the CDR3: TGTGCCAGCACCGCAGAGGGGGATAGCACAGATACGCAGTATTTT. Its protein product is CASTAEGDSTDTQYF.

This clone was observed a handful of times. The same CDR3 can be traced to other DNA sequences in this sample. V and J are TRBV12-3 or TRBV12-4 and TRBJ1-1; D gene unclear. This CDR3 spans 13 amino acids. V lost 1 base, J lost 1 base, and 4 bases lay in between. The CDR3 nucleotides read TGTGCCAGCAGTTTAGGGCCGAACACTGAAGCTTTCTTT. Protein: CASSLGPNTEAFF.

This rearrangement joins TRBV5-8 to TRBJ2-1, with a weak D call TRBD2 (5 bases). The CDR3 is 12 amino acids. Germline V gene sequence: CDR1 SGHTS, CDR2 YDEGEE. Trimming cost V 2 bases and J 6 bases, with 6 bases left between them. The CDR3 loop is CASSFAGNEQFF. The CDR3 nucleotides are TGTGCCAGCAGCTTCGCGGGCAATGAGCAGTTCTTC.

The chain couples TRBV3-1 (or the pseudogene TRBV3-2) to TRBJ2-5, with 10 bases that match TRBD2. Germline-derived CDR1 and CDR2 are LGHDT and YNNKEL (reference sequence). The CDR3 has 19 residues. J lost 0 bases, V lost 0 bases, and 10 bases had no gene match. The CDR3 bases are TGTGCCAGCAGCCAAGAAAGGGCTAGCGGGGGCCAGTACCAAGAGACCCAGTACTTC. It yields the protein CASSQERASGGQYQETQYF.